This is a list of T cell receptor beta chains from one sample in a study of blood T cell repertoires in COVID-19. The assay was immunoSEQ multiplex PCR, and TCRdb's table has in-frame clones only and misses some. In the table there are about 200,000 clones, 65% to 85% of which are singletons. Specimen: peripheral blood. The receptors derive from an elderly woman with acute or convalescent COVID-19. Each CDR3 is given with its conserved first and last residue. Each record gives: V gene, D gene, J gene, clone size, CDR3 length, CDR3 protein, CDR3 DNA. A D gene is named only where the DNA matches it firmly. Clone size is not always given. Where it is, it says once, few, many or a class for expanded clones.

>TRBV10-2|TRBD1|TRBJ2-1|-|15
CASSGDRGTYNEQFF
TGCGCCAGCAGTGGAGACAGGGGCACCTACAATGAGCAGTTCTTC
>TRBV2|-|TRBJ2-1|-|13
CASSQGPRAEQFF
TGTGCCAGCAGTCAGGGCCCAAGGGCTGAGCAGTTCTTC
>TRBV7-3|-|TRBJ2-3|-|16
CASSLNGLAGGDTQYF
TGTGCCAGCAGCTTAAATGGGCTAGCCGGTGGGGATACGCAGTATTTT
>TRBV29-1|-|TRBJ1-2|-|12
CSVAPGENGYTF
TGCAGCGTCGCACCTGGGGAGAATGGCTACACCTTC
>TRBV30|-|TRBJ2-1|few|15
CAWSPDWRGNNEQFF
TGTGCCTGGAGTCCGGACTGGCGAGGCAACAATGAGCAGTTCTTC
>TRBV6-2/TRBV6-3|TRBD2|TRBJ2-7|-|15
CASSYLAGGLDEQYF
TGTGCCAGCAGTTACCTAGCGGGGGGCCTCGACGAGCAGTACTTC
>TRBV15|-|TRBJ2-5|-|14
CATGVFSGDETQYF
TGTGCCACGGGCGTTTTCTCGGGGGACGAGACCCAGTACTTC
>TRBV18|TRBD2|TRBJ2-1|-|15
CASSPAAGDRNEQFF
TGTGCCAGCTCACCAGCAGCGGGAGATAGGAATGAGCAGTTCTTC
>TRBV19|-|TRBJ1-2|few|16
CASSRWTEETVYGYTF
TGTGCCAGTAGTAGGTGGACAGAAGAAACCGTCTATGGCTACACCTTC
>TRBV4-2|-|TRBJ2-2|-|14
CASSQEPSSGELFF
TGTGCCAGCAGCCAAGAACCTAGCTCCGGGGAGCTGTTTTTT
>TRBV2|TRBD1|TRBJ1-2|few|17
CASSEPYGTGLNYGYTF
TGTGCCAGCAGTGAACCTTATGGGACAGGGTTGAACTATGGCTACACCTTC
>TRBV6-5|-|TRBJ1-2|few|14
CASSNGGVGYGYTF
TGTGCCAGCAGTAACGGGGGGGTAGGGTATGGCTACACCTTC
>TRBV2|-|TRBJ2-3|-|15
CASSVAGLGTDTQYF
TGTGCCAGCAGTGTGGCGGGACTCGGCACAGATACGCAGTATTTT
>TRBV29-1|TRBD1|TRBJ2-7|-|14
CSARSGTGFYEQYF
TGCAGCGCTCGCTCCGGGACAGGTTTCTACGAGCAGTACTTC
>TRBV7-2|-|TRBJ2-1|-|14
CAIRWAGSYNEQFF
TGTGCCATCAGGTGGGCGGGCTCCTACAATGAGCAGTTCTTC
>TRBV6-6|-|TRBJ1-1|once|15
CASSYPEDLNTEAFF
TGTGCCAGCAGTTACCCAGAGGATTTGAACACTGAAGCTTTCTTT
>TRBV11-2|TRBD1|TRBJ1-2|-|16
CASSTPRDRVKLGYTF
TGTGCCAGCAGCACACCCCGGGACAGGGTAAAACTAGGCTACACCTTC
>TRBV11-2|TRBD1|TRBJ2-7|once|15
CASRYRDRGYYEQYF
TGTGCCAGCAGGTACCGGGACAGGGGGTATTACGAGCAGTACTTC
>TRBV6-6|-|TRBJ2-7|-|14
CASSYADIAYEQYF
TGTGCCAGCAGTTACGCGGACATAGCCTACGAGCAGTACTTC
>TRBV7-9|TRBD2|TRBJ2-2|-|17
CASSLRSLAGNTGELFF
TGTGCCAGCAGCTTAAGAAGCCTAGCGGGAAACACCGGGGAGCTGTTTTTT
>TRBV12-3/TRBV12-4|-|TRBJ1-2|-|12
CASFRGSGGYTF
TGTGCCAGCTTCCGGGGTTCTGGCGGCTACACCTTC
>TRBV29-1|-|TRBJ2-1|-|14
CSVLKRDSYNEQFF
TGCAGCGTCCTCAAACGGGACTCCTACAATGAGCAGTTCTTC
>TRBV18|TRBD1|TRBJ2-1|many|13
CASSPGQGVEQFF
TGTGCCAGCTCACCCGGACAGGGAGTTGAGCAGTTCTTC
>TRBV10-3|TRBD1|TRBJ2-3|-|15
CAMRPQGAPPDTQYF
TGTGCCATGAGACCACAGGGGGCCCCACCAGATACGCAGTATTTT
>TRBV28|TRBD1|TRBJ1-4|-|14
CASSPGGTNEKLFF
TGTGCCAGCAGTCCAGGGGGTACTAATGAAAAACTGTTTTTT
>TRBV6-2/TRBV6-3|-|TRBJ2-7|-|14
CASSYGGPLHEQYF
TGTGCCAGCAGTTACGGGGGCCCCCTCCACGAGCAGTACTTC
>TRBV9|-|TRBJ1-2|-|15
CASSPQGQDSYGYTF
TGTGCCAGCAGCCCCCAGGGGCAGGACAGCTATGGCTACACCTTC
>TRBV6-2/TRBV6-3|-|TRBJ1-5|-|13
CASSPTGGQPQHF
TGTGCCAGCAGCCCGACAGGAGGCCAGCCCCAGCATTTT
>TRBV7-3|TRBD2|TRBJ2-2|-|15
CASSPLAGGAGELFF
TGTGCCAGCAGCCCCCTAGCGGGAGGGGCCGGGGAGCTGTTTTTT
>TRBV20-1|-|TRBJ2-1|-|11
CSAVVGLEQFF
TGCAGTGCCGTGGTGGGCCTTGAGCAGTTCTTC
>TRBV14|-|TRBJ2-4|-|13
CASSQGTDYIQYF
TGTGCCAGCAGCCAAGGGACAGACTACATTCAGTACTTC
>TRBV5-8|TRBD2|TRBJ2-5|few|16
CASSLGTSGGQETQYF
TGTGCCAGCAGCTTGGGGACTAGCGGGGGCCAAGAGACCCAGTACTTC
>TRBV3-1/TRBV3-2|TRBD1|TRBJ1-2|-|13
CASSHQTGVGYTF
TGTGCCAGCAGCCACCAGACAGGGGTAGGCTACACCTTC
>TRBV29-1|-|TRBJ1-4|few|14
CSAGTGTTNEKLFF
TGCAGCGCCGGTACAGGGACAACTAATGAAAAACTGTTTTTT
>TRBV11-2|-|TRBJ2-5|-|13
CASSFAEKGAQYF
TGTGCCAGCAGCTTTGCGGAGAAGGGGGCCCAGTACTTC
>TRBV6-2/TRBV6-3|-|TRBJ2-7|-|13
CASSYSRQAEQYF
TGTGCCAGCAGTTACTCACGACAGGCGGAGCAGTACTTC
>TRBV5-4|-|TRBJ1-6|-|17
CASSSDPGTQARSPLHF
TGTGCCAGCAGCTCCGACCCCGGGACTCAAGCACGTTCACCCCTCCACTTT
>TRBV6-5|TRBD1|TRBJ1-5|-|15
CASSWGQGGNQPQHF
TGTGCCAGCAGCTGGGGACAGGGAGGCAATCAGCCCCAGCATTTT
>TRBV29-1|TRBD2|TRBJ2-5|-|17
CSVARLAGVVRGETQYF
TGCAGCGTGGCCAGACTAGCGGGAGTTGTTCGGGGAGAGACCCAGTACTTC
>TRBV6-1|-|TRBJ1-5|few|12
CASSEPGRPQHF
TGTGCCAGCAGTGAACCGGGAAGGCCCCAGCATTTT
>TRBV30|TRBD2|TRBJ2-2|-|20
CAWSQRPGTSGGAPAGELFF
TGTGCCTGGAGTCAACGCCCCGGGACTAGCGGGGGGGCCCCCGCCGGGGAGCTGTTTTTT
>TRBV29-1|TRBD1|TRBJ1-2|-|13
CSVGTGAHYGYTF
TGCAGCGTTGGGACAGGGGCTCACTATGGCTACACCTTC
>TRBV7-3|-|TRBJ2-1|once|14
CASSQEVGADEQFF
TGTGCCAGCAGCCAAGAGGTGGGGGCTGATGAGCAGTTCTTC
>TRBV10-3|-|TRBJ2-7|-|13
CAIMGAGGPEQYF
TGTGCCATCATGGGGGCCGGCGGGCCCGAGCAGTACTTC
>TRBV30|TRBD1|TRBJ1-2|-|13
CAWSAGQGDGYTF
TGTGCCTGGAGCGCGGGGCAGGGGGACGGCTACACCTTC
>TRBV5-1|TRBD2|TRBJ2-7|few|15
CASSVIPGTSDEQYF
TGCGCCAGCAGCGTAATTCCCGGGACTAGTGACGAGCAGTACTTC
>TRBV19|TRBD1|TRBJ1-5|-|15
CASSIFQGVNQPQHF
TGTGCCAGTAGTATCTTCCAGGGGGTCAATCAGCCCCAGCATTTT
>TRBV6-5|-|TRBJ2-7|-|15
CASSYSWQGKNEQYF
TGTGCCAGCAGTTACTCTTGGCAGGGCAAGAACGAGCAGTACTTC
>TRBV21-1|-|TRBJ2-7|-|14
CASSKREGAYEQYF
TGTGCCAGCAGCAAGCGGGAGGGAGCCTACGAGCAGTACTTC
>TRBV18|-|TRBJ1-2|-|15
CASSPPTGSSYSYTF
TGTGCCAGCTCACCACCTACAGGGAGTTCTTACAGCTACACCTTC